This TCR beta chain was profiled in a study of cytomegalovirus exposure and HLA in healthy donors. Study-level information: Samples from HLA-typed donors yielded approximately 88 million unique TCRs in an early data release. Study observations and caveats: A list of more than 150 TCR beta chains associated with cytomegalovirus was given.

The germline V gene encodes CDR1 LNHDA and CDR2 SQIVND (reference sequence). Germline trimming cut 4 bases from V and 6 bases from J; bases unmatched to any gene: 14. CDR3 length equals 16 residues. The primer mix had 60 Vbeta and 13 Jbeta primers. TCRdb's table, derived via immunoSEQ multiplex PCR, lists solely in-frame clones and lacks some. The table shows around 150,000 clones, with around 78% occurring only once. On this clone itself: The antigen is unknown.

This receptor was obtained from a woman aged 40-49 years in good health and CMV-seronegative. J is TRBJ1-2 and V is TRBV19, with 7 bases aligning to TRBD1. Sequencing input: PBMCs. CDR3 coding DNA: TGTGCCAGTAGTACCTCCCCGACAGGGAGGTACGATGGCTACACCTTC. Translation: CASSTSPTGRYDGYTF.